The rows below give T cell receptor beta chains drawn from one sample of a study of blood T cell repertoires in COVID-19. The data were produced by immunoSEQ multiplex PCR, yet TCRdb's version contains in-frame clones alone and is incomplete. The sample lists approximately 210,000 clones; approximately 90% were seen once. Material: peripheral blood. The receptor set was obtained from a middle-aged woman with acute or convalescent COVID-19. CDR3s include the opening cysteine and the closing phenylalanine or tryptophan. D genes are given only for firm matches. For some rows the clone size is stated as once, few or many, or as a class when expanded; others skip it.

clone_size j_call v_call d_call cdr3_aa cdr3_nt
few TRBJ2-5 TRBV10-2 TRBD1 CASRLNRGVETQYF TGCGCCAGCAGACTGAACAGGGGGGTAGAGACCCAGTACTTC
- TRBJ1-1 TRBV28 - CASSLTGGLGAFF TGTGCCAGCAGTTTGACGGGGGGGCTTGGAGCTTTCTTT
- TRBJ1-2 TRBV19 TRBD1 CASSIQQGNYGYTF TGTGCCAGTAGTATTCAACAGGGGAACTATGGCTACACCTTC
many TRBJ2-3 TRBV6-5 TRBD1 CASSPTQGRDTQYF TGTGCCAGCAGTCCAACACAGGGGAGAGATACGCAGTATTTT
- TRBJ2-5 TRBV27 TRBD2 CASSLLAGETQYF TGTGCCAGCAGTTTACTAGCGGGGGAGACCCAGTACTTC
- TRBJ1-2 TRBV29-1 - CSVLKTGGRGGYTF TGCAGCGTTCTTAAGACAGGTGGACGGGGTGGCTACACCTTC
- TRBJ1-2 TRBV6-1 - CASSEAGLPGYTF TGTGCCAGCAGTGAAGCTGGCCTTCCGGGCTACACCTTC
- TRBJ1-1 TRBV19 TRBD1 CASSIGRQGRAEAFF TGTGCCAGTAGTATAGGAAGACAGGGGCGGGCTGAAGCTTTCTTT
- TRBJ1-4 TRBV11-2 TRBD1 CASSLLTGDEKLFF TGTGCCAGCAGCTTACTTACAGGGGATGAAAAACTGTTTTTT
- TRBJ2-5 TRBV6-2/TRBV6-3 - CASSYLSGARGVETQYF TGTGCCAGCAGTTACCTGTCAGGGGCCCGGGGGGTAGAGACCCAGTACTTC
few TRBJ1-1 TRBV4-1 - CASRVREDMNTEAFF TGCGCCAGCAGGGTAAGAGAAGATATGAACACTGAAGCTTTCTTT
- TRBJ1-1 TRBV2 TRBD1 CASRQGASTEAFF TGTGCCAGTCGACAGGGGGCGAGCACTGAAGCTTTCTTT